This T cell receptor beta chain stems from a study of OX40 agonist ivuxolimab in advanced cancers. Study-wide background: Patients achieving partial responses numbered three: one hepatocellular carcinoma case and two cutaneous melanoma cases. The study's findings and limits: Expanded peripheral T cells had an undetermined antigen specificity.

As concerns this clone: The antigen is undetermined.

Produced via immunoSEQ multiplex PCR; TCRdb's table is partial and in-frame only. The sample carries about 14,000 clones, roughly 77% recorded once. Looked up from germline, CDR1 is SGHNT and CDR2 is YENEEA. V lost 6 bases to trimming and J lost 3 bases, with 18 bases between them. This CDR3 comprises 15 residues. The sequencing used CD4+ or CD8+ T cells sorted from blood, collected in a trial of the OX40 agonist ivuxolimab. The clonotype comes from an adult with an advanced solid tumor such as melanoma, head and neck, liver or kidney cancer. The rearrangement joins TRBV11-3 to TRBJ2-7; D remains unclear. CDR3 nucleotide sequence: TGTGCCAGCAGTTCGGTAACCCTCCCCAACTACGAGCAGTACTTC. This gives the protein CASSSVTLPNYEQYF.